These T cell receptor beta chains were read from a single sample in a study of cytomegalovirus exposure and HLA in healthy donors. TCRdb's copy holds only in-frame clones and misses some; the assay was immunoSEQ multiplex PCR. The sample has some 100,000 clones; approximately 91% are singletons. Material: PBMCs. The receptors were sampled from a woman under 30 in good health and CMV-seronegative. Each CDR3 is given with its conserved first and last residue. Fields, in order: V gene, J gene, clone size, D gene, CDR3 protein, CDR3 DNA. D genes are given only for firm matches. The size entry is marked missing in some rows and otherwise reads once, few, many or a size class.

v_gene: TRBV28
j_gene: TRBJ2-7
abundance: NA
d_gene: TRBD2
CDR3aa: CASSLWGSGDSYEQYF
CDR3nt: TGTGCCAGCAGTTTGTGGGGGAGCGGGGACTCCTACGAGCAGTACTTC

v_gene: TRBV30
j_gene: TRBJ2-1
abundance: NA
d_gene: TRBD2
CDR3aa: CASQAGLVLLADEQFF
CDR3nt: TGTGCCTCCCAGGCTGGACTAGTTTTGCTTGCAGATGAGCAGTTCTTC

v_gene: TRBV27
j_gene: TRBJ1-1
abundance: NA
d_gene: NA
CDR3aa: CASSLTAPGMNTEAFF
CDR3nt: TGTGCCAGCAGTTTAACAGCCCCTGGTATGAACACTGAAGCTTTCTTT

v_gene: TRBV28
j_gene: TRBJ2-7
abundance: few
d_gene: TRBD1
CDR3aa: CASSPRGQGGDEQYF
CDR3nt: TGTGCCAGCAGTCCGCGGGGACAGGGCGGCGACGAGCAGTACTTC

v_gene: TRBV9
j_gene: TRBJ1-1
abundance: NA
d_gene: NA
CDR3aa: CASSVGGSNTEAFF
CDR3nt: TGTGCCAGCAGCGTCGGGGGATCGAACACTGAAGCTTTCTTT

v_gene: TRBV5-1
j_gene: TRBJ2-7
abundance: NA
d_gene: TRBD2
CDR3aa: CASSSGTSGVLYYEQYF
CDR3nt: TGCGCCAGCAGTTCCGGGACTAGCGGAGTTTTATACTACGAGCAGTACTTC

v_gene: TRBV15
j_gene: TRBJ2-3
abundance: NA
d_gene: NA
CDR3aa: CATGKLATGTDTQYF
CDR3nt: TGTGCCACCGGTAAACTAGCTACCGGCACAGATACGCAGTATTTT

v_gene: TRBV5-1
j_gene: TRBJ2-2
abundance: NA
d_gene: TRBD1
CDR3aa: CASSLGGQGATGTGELFF
CDR3nt: TGCGCCAGCAGCTTGGGGGGACAGGGGGCAACTGGCACCGGGGAGCTGTTTTTT

v_gene: TRBV29-1
j_gene: TRBJ1-3
abundance: NA
d_gene: NA
CDR3aa: CSVETGAWGNTIYF
CDR3nt: TGCAGCGTTGAGACGGGAGCCTGGGGAAACACCATATATTTT

v_gene: TRBV9
j_gene: TRBJ1-1
abundance: NA
d_gene: TRBD1
CDR3aa: CASSVTTGSNTEAFF
CDR3nt: TGTGCCAGCAGCGTTACGACAGGGTCAAACACTGAAGCTTTCTTT

v_gene: TRBV4-2
j_gene: TRBJ2-3
abundance: NA
d_gene: TRBD1
CDR3aa: CASAPGAGGALTDTQYF
CDR3nt: TGTGCCAGCGCGCCGGGGGCAGGGGGCGCTCTTACAGATACGCAGTATTTT

v_gene: TRBV28
j_gene: TRBJ2-2
abundance: NA
d_gene: TRBD1
CDR3aa: CASKVSTGYNGGELFF
CDR3nt: TGTGCCAGCAAGGTCTCGACAGGGTATAACGGCGGGGAGCTGTTTTTT

v_gene: TRBV7-2
j_gene: TRBJ2-3
abundance: NA
d_gene: NA
CDR3aa: CASSLKRTKFGTDTQYF
CDR3nt: TGTGCCAGCAGCTTAAAAAGGACAAAGTTTGGCACAGATACGCAGTATTTT

v_gene: TRBV19
j_gene: TRBJ1-5
abundance: NA
d_gene: NA
CDR3aa: CASSIGRARDQPQHF
CDR3nt: TGTGCCAGTAGTATCGGCAGGGCCAGGGATCAGCCCCAGCATTTT

v_gene: TRBV11-2
j_gene: TRBJ2-3
abundance: NA
d_gene: TRBD2
CDR3aa: CASSPTSGTDTQYF
CDR3nt: TGTGCCAGCAGCCCGACTAGCGGCACAGATACGCAGTATTTT

v_gene: TRBV4-2
j_gene: TRBJ2-3
abundance: NA
d_gene: TRBD2
CDR3aa: CASSQEDERLAGGPTAYTDTQYF
CDR3nt: TGTGCCAGCAGCCAAGAAGACGAGCGACTAGCGGGAGGGCCGACCGCATACACAGATACGCAGTATTTT

v_gene: TRBV30
j_gene: TRBJ2-7
abundance: NA
d_gene: NA
CDR3aa: CAWSAGLSYEQYF
CDR3nt: TGTGCCTGGAGTGCTGGACTATCCTACGAGCAGTACTTC